The next 11 T cell receptor beta chains were all read from a single sample in a study of blood T cell repertoires in COVID-19. TCRdb keeps only in-frame clones here, not all; method: immunoSEQ multiplex PCR. Of some 74,000 clones in the sample, more than 80% were seen once. Sequenced: peripheral blood. The receptors derive from a woman aged 80 or over with active or convalescent COVID-19.

This chain uses TRBV7-8 with TRBJ2-5; 7 bases are shared with TRBD2. This CDR3 comprises 14 residues. Trimming removed 3 bases from V and 2 bases from J; junction bases left unmatched: 3. Germline V gene sequence: CDR1 SGHVS, CDR2 FQNEAQ. The CDR3 reads CASSFSSGQETQYF. CDR3 nucleotides: TGTGCCAGCAGCTTTTCTAGCGGTCAAGAGACCCAGTACTTC.

V and J are TRBV18 and TRBJ1-4; 8 positions match TRBD1. V lost 5 bases to trimming and J lost 2 bases; unmatched junction nucleotides: 13. Looked up from germline, CDR1 is KGHSH and CDR2 is LQKENI. The CDR3 contains 18 residues. The CDR3 sequence: CASSSGTGQRATNEKLFF. The CDR3, as DNA: TGTGCCAGCTCATCCGGGACAGGTCAGCGGGCGACTAATGAAAAACTGTTTTTT.

This clone showed up just once. The chain links TRBV18 to TRBJ2-1; perhaps TRBD1 as D (5 bases). Germline V CDR1 and CDR2: KGHSH, LQKENI. Trimming shortened V by 5 bases and J by 7 bases, and 18 bases separated the two germline ends. This CDR3 is 15 amino acids long. In DNA, the CDR3 is TGTGCCAGCTCAAAGGCTCGGCCCCCAGGGAATGAGCAGTTCTTC. It yields the protein CASSKARPPGNEQFF.

The V gene is TRBV5-4, the J gene TRBJ2-5; 9 bases align to TRBD1. The CDR3 is 15 amino acids. Germline CDR1 and CDR2: SGHNT and YYREEE (reference sequence). After removal of 5 bases from V and 3 bases from J, the junction contained 8 bases not matched to a gene. CDR3 bases: TGTGCCAGCAGACTTTATCGGACAGGGGAAGAGACCCAGTACTTC. Its translation is CASRLYRTGEETQYF.

The chain recombines TRBV20-1 with TRBJ2-3; 7 bases agree with TRBD2. CDR1 DFQATT and CDR2 SNEGSKA come from the germline V gene (reference sequence). This CDR3 spans 13 amino acids. V lost 3 bases, J lost 4 bases, and 4 bases stayed unmatched. The CDR3 DNA follows: TGCAGTGCTAGTCGGGCGGGGGCAGATACGCAGTATTTT. Translated: CSASRAGADTQYF.

V and J are TRBV10-3 and TRBJ2-5, with D tentatively TRBD1 (6 bases). Germline CDR1 reads ENHRY; CDR2 reads SYGVKD. The CDR3 is 13 residues long. The V end was cut by 6 bases, the J end by 3 bases, with 11 bases between. The CDR3 loop reads CAISRTEKETQYF. DNA of the CDR3: TGTGCCATCAGCCGGACAGAAAAAGAGACCCAGTACTTC.

CDR3 in DNA: TGTGCCAGCAGCCCCCTCGGGACTAGCCTTTGGGAGCAGTACTTC. Protein: CASSPLGTSLWEQYF. The chain uses TRBV7-3 and TRBJ2-7, with 9 bases identical to TRBD2. This CDR3 is 15 amino acids long. V shed 5 bases and J 7 bases; nucleotides not matched to a gene: 12. Germline CDR1 and CDR2: SGHTA and FQGTGA.

CDR3 region: CASSFPGTSGRYNEQFF. The CDR3 nucleotides read TGTGCCAGCAGCTTCCCCGGGACTAGCGGGAGATACAATGAGCAGTTCTTC. This rearrangement joins TRBV5-4 to TRBJ2-1; 14 bases map to TRBD2. CDR1 and CDR2 (germline): SGHNT, YYREEE (reference sequence). The V and J ends lost 2 bases and 4 bases, in that order; junction bases with no gene match: 5. The CDR3 is 17 residues long.

The gene calls are TRBV5-1 and TRBJ1-2, with 8 positions matching TRBD1. Per the germline V gene, CDR1 is SGHRS and CDR2 is YFSETQ. V gave up 3 bases and J gave up 9 bases; unmatched junction bases: 7. This CDR3 comprises 13 residues. The CDR3 region has the DNA TGCGCCAGCAGCTCGGACAGGGCCGGGAGCTACACCTTC. It is translated as CASSSDRAGSYTF.

The chain couples TRBV18 to TRBJ1-3; 9 nucleotides align to TRBD1. V lost 6 bases to trimming and J lost 6 bases; unmatched junction nucleotides: 6. The CDR3 loop spans 14 amino acids. Germline V gives CDR1 KGHSH, CDR2 LQKENI. Written as DNA, the CDR3 is TGTGCCAGCTCGGCCGGGACAGGGATAAACACCATATATTTT. It specifies CASSAGTGINTIYF.

The DNA for the CDR3 is TGTGCCTGGAGTGTATCAGGGATCTATGGCTACACCTTC. This translates into CAWSVSGIYGYTF. The chain recombines TRBV30 with TRBJ1-2; D might be TRBD1 (5 bases). Germline CDR1 reads GTSNPN; CDR2 reads SVGIG (reference sequence). V dropped 0 bases and J dropped 4 bases, with 9 bases sitting between them. There are 13 residues in the CDR3.